Presented here are 14 T cell receptor beta chains from one specimen sequenced in a study of memory B cells and T cells in multiple sclerosis. CFSE-dim autoproliferating and CFSE-high non-proliferating T cells from unstimulated culture were sequenced separately. Cultures began with about 50 million CFSE-labeled PBMCs, unstimulated for 7 days, with replicate wells pooled. No antigen has been assigned to these receptors. Profiled with immunoSEQ multiplex PCR; TCRdb holds only in-frame clones, not every one. The table includes about 32,000 clones, about 82% detected once. Sequenced input: PBMCs from blood kept in culture. These receptors originate from a human donor with multiple sclerosis.

The chain uses TRBV23-1 and TRBJ2-7; D is ambiguous. TRBV23-1 counts as an open reading frame of uncertain function. CDR3 length equals 17 residues. The ends were cut back, 0 bases at V and 6 bases at J, with 21 bases in the middle. The CDR3 DNA is TGCGCCAGCAGTCAATCTGTCCTCCCGGCTACCCCGCTCGAGCAGTACTTC. Residues: CASSQSVLPATPLEQYF.

CDR3 nucleotides: TGTGCCATCAGTCGGGCAGACAGGGGTAGGGGCTACGAGCAGTACTTC. Its translation is CAISRADRGRGYEQYF. V is TRBV10-3 and J is TRBJ2-7; 8 bases are a match to TRBD1. The CDR3 has 16 residues. Germline V CDR1 and CDR2: ENHRY, SYGVKD. The V segment lost 5 bases and the J segment 3 bases; nucleotides outside the gene matches: 12.

The rearrangement joins TRBV20-1 to TRBJ2-2; D ambiguous. The ends were cut back, 5 bases at V and 7 bases at J, with 5 bases in the middle. Germline loops: CDR1 DFQATT, CDR2 SNEGSKA (reference sequence). This CDR3 is built from 10 residues. The CDR3 loop is CSAQSGELFF. CDR3 sequence (DNA): TGCAGTGCTCAAAGCGGGGAGCTGTTTTTT.

The genes are TRBV5-1 and TRBJ2-1, with TRBD2 as a possible D gene (6 bases). Trimming removed 4 bases at V and 8 bases at J, with 13 bases between. The germline V gene encodes CDR1 SGHRS and CDR2 YFSETQ. This CDR3 contains 13 residues. The CDR3 DNA reads as TGCGCCAGCAGCCCACAGCGGGCCCATGAGCAGTTCTTC. Its translation: CASSPQRAHEQFF. The full variable domain, its missing parts supplied by reference TRBV5-1 and TRBJ2-1, is KAGVTQTPRYLIKTRGQQVTLSCSPISGHRSVSWYQQTPGQGLQFLFEYFSETQRNKGNFPGRFSGRQFSNSRSEMNVSTLELGDSALYLCASSPQRAHEQFFGPGTRLTVL.

This chain connects TRBV2 to TRBJ2-2, with no clear D. V was shortened by 7 bases and J by 0 bases, with 3 bases between the two germline ends. The CDR3 covers 12 residues. The germline gives CDR1 SNHLY, CDR2 FYNNEI. As DNA, the CDR3 is TGTGCCAGCAACGCGAACACCGGGGAGCTGTTTTTT. Amino acid sequence: CASNANTGELFF. The entire variable domain, with the rest obtained from reference TRBV2 and TRBJ2-2, is as follows: EPEVTQTPSHQVTQMGQEVILRCVPISNHLYFYWYRQILGQKVEFLVSFYNNEISEKSEIFDDQFSVERPDGSNFTLKIRSTKLEDSAMYFCASNANTGELFFGEGSRLTVL.

The chain joins TRBV5-4 to TRBJ1-1; unclear D gene. Trimming left V 0 bases short and J 2 bases short, with 11 bases between. Germline V gene lookup returns CDR1 SGHNT and CDR2 YYREEE (reference sequence). The CDR3 is 15 residues long. CDR3 sequence (DNA): TGTGCCAGCAGCTTGGGACCGATAAGAAACACTGAAGCTTTCTTT. This encodes CASSLGPIRNTEAFF.

The chain joins TRBV5-1 to TRBJ1-1; 8 bases match TRBD1. There are 13 residues in the CDR3. CDR1 and CDR2 (germline): SGHRS, YFSETQ. V gave up 2 bases and J gave up 8 bases; unmatched junction bases: 5. The CDR3 is CASSFQGALEAFF. The CDR3 nucleotides are TGCGCCAGCAGCTTTCAGGGGGCCTTGGAAGCTTTCTTT.

The chain recombines TRBV7-9 with TRBJ2-1, with 8 positions matching TRBD2. The ends lost 3 bases at V and 3 bases at J; junction bases unmatched: 1. The CDR3 length is 14 residues. Germline lookup yields CDR1 SEHNR and CDR2 FQNEAQ (reference sequence). The CDR3 nucleotides read TGTGCCAGCAGCTTCGGGGGGGTCTACAATGAGCAGTTCTTC. Residues: CASSFGGVYNEQFF.

The chain employs TRBV2 and TRBJ2-7; D not resolved. Germline V gives CDR1 SNHLY, CDR2 FYNNEI. Trimming left V 7 bases short and J 2 bases short, with 15 bases between. CDR3 size: 14 residues. CDR3 sequence (DNA): TGTGCCAGCAAAACGGGCCCAACCCCCTACGAGCAGTACTTC. Its protein product is CASKTGPTPYEQYF.

V gene TRBV4-2 combines with J gene TRBJ2-7; tentatively, D is TRBD2 (5 bases). This CDR3 is built from 17 residues. Between the trimmed V and J ends, which lost 0 bases and 3 bases, there was a span of 18 bases. The germline V gene has CDR1 LGHNA and CDR2 YNFKEQ. The CDR3 here is CASSQEDWLRIYYEQYF. The CDR3 DNA reads TGTGCCAGCAGCCAAGAGGACTGGCTACGAATATACTACGAGCAGTACTTC.

The chain is built from TRBV4-2 and TRBJ2-1, with a weak D call TRBD2 (6 bases). Germline loops: CDR1 LGHNA, CDR2 YNFKEQ. Trimming removed 1 base from V and 5 bases from J, with 15 bases in between. The CDR3 has 16 amino acids. The chain's CDR3 is CASSQGRTIRNNEQFF. The CDR3 DNA follows: TGTGCCAGCAGCCAAGGGAGGACTATACGAAACAATGAGCAGTTCTTC.

CDR3 sequence reads: CASSLTEYQPQHF. CDR3 nucleotides: TGTGCCAGCAGCCTCACAGAATATCAGCCCCAGCATTTT. J is TRBJ1-5 and V is TRBV7-9; D unclear. The V end lost 5 bases, the J end lost 5 bases, and 10 bases lay between the germline ends. Germline-derived CDR1 and CDR2 are SEHNR and FQNEAQ (reference sequence). This CDR3 contains 13 residues.

The rearrangement joins TRBV1 to TRBJ2-5; the table's D call, TRBD2, has no DNA check behind it. TRBV1 constitutes a pseudogene. This CDR3 is built from 10 residues. This CDR3 reads CTSPGETQYF. Written as DNA, the CDR3 is TGCACCAGCCCCGGTGAGACCCAGTACTTC.

The chain has TRBV10-2 and TRBJ2-1; a possible D gene is TRBD1 (6 bases). Germline loops: CDR1 WSHSY, CDR2 SAAADI. Trimming removed 6 bases from V and 8 bases from J, with 11 bases in between. This CDR3 is built from 12 residues. The CDR3 here is CASRTQGYEQFF. The CDR3 DNA is TGCGCCAGCAGGACACAGGGATATGAGCAGTTCTTC.